This TCR beta chain was identified during a study of T-cell memory formation after mild COVID-19. TCRdb re-called the 5' RACE reads through MiXCR, storing one row per CDR3 protein. The sample holds hundreds of thousands of distinct CDR3 sequences, under 20% seen once. Germline values: CDR1 DFQATT, CDR2 SNEGSKA (reference sequence). This CDR3 contains 16 residues. V lost 1 base and J lost 4; bases outside the gene matches: 7. The J gene is TRBJ2-1, the V gene TRBV20-1; TRBD2 agrees at 10 bases. The receptor comes from an adult woman who had mild COVID-19 (a few samples of this study predate the infection). Cell type and time point are not known. Sequencing used PBMCs or a T cell subset sorted from them (not recorded which). CDR3 nucleotides: TGCAGTGCTAGAGCCCCGAGGACTAGCGGATACAATGAGCAGTTCTTC. Translated: CSARAPRTSGYNEQFF.